The clone carrying this T cell receptor (beta chain) has just a few counts. Unmatched junction bases numbered 1, after V lost 1 base and J lost 4 bases. This CDR3 has 14 residues. Preparation of the TCRbeta library involved a method that used unique molecular identifiers. TCRdb reprocessed the PCR reads with MiXCR, giving one entry per CDR3 protein. In the table there are about 640,000 distinct CDR3 sequences, 16% of which are singletons. These data come from a study of T-cell reconstitution after alpha-beta-depleted transplantation in children. This clonotype originated in a human donor who donated a stem cell graft to a child with acute myeloid leukemia. This specimen was PBMCs from the stem cell graft donor, taken from the stem cell graft. The chain recombines TRBV12-3 or TRBV12-4 with TRBJ2-1; 7 nucleotides line up with TRBD2. DNA for the CDR3: TGTGCCAGCAGTTTAGTGGGGGGGTACAATGAGCAGTTCTTC. It encodes CASSLVGGYNEQFF.